Listed here are 29 T cell receptor beta chains from one sample, sequenced in a study of blood T cell repertoires in COVID-19. Some clones are missing from TCRdb's copy, which holds only in-frame ones; the method was immunoSEQ multiplex PCR. The sample carries roughly 240,000 clones, roughly 85% recorded once. Sequenced material: PBMCs or T cells enriched from blood (not recorded which). Receptors originate from a woman in her forties or fifties with acute COVID-19.

The chain has TRBV14 and TRBJ1-1; D not resolved. The V gene's germline CDR1 is SGHDN and CDR2 FVKESK. V was cut by 4 bases and J by 7 bases, with 7 bases left in between. The CDR3 spans 11 residues. The CDR3 DNA reads as TGTGCCAGCAGCCTCGGAGGTGAAGCTTTCTTT. It is translated as CASSLGGEAFF.

CDR3 amino acids: CASSQDPGVETQYF. CDR3 in DNA: TGTGCCAGCAGCCAAGATCCCGGGGTGGAGACCCAGTACTTC. V gene TRBV3-1 (or the pseudogene TRBV3-2) combines with J gene TRBJ2-5, with TRBD2 as a possible D gene (5 bases). The CDR3 length is 14 residues. The germline gives CDR1 LGHDT, CDR2 YNNKEL (reference sequence). Trimming removed 0 bases at V and 5 bases at J, with 10 bases between.

This clone was recorded once. The genes are TRBV29-1 and TRBJ2-2; 8 bases agree with TRBD1. Germline trimming cut 4 bases from V and 4 bases from J; bases unmatched to any gene: 5. The germline gives CDR1 SQVTM, CDR2 ANQGSEA. The CDR3 length is 14 residues. The CDR3 DNA sequence: TGCAGCGTTGTTTGGACAGGGATCACCGGGGAGCTGTTTTTT. Its translation is CSVVWTGITGELFF.

The count of this clone is one. The chain uses TRBV6-2 or TRBV6-3 and TRBJ2-4; 8 nucleotides line up with TRBD1. Per germline, CDR1 MNHEY and CDR2 SVGEGT. The CDR3 spans 16 residues. Unmatched junction bases numbered 14, after V lost 5 bases and J lost 8 bases. The chain's CDR3 is CASSGYGQGVGDIQYF. Here the CDR3 DNA reads TGTGCCAGCAGTGGTTACGGACAGGGTGTCGGTGACATTCAGTACTTC.

This chain uses TRBV7-6 with TRBJ2-3; 10 nucleotides match TRBD1. The CDR3 consists of 18 residues. Trimming took 5 bases from V and 2 from J; bases not matched to a gene: 13. Germline-derived CDR1 and CDR2 are SGHVS and FNYEAQ. The CDR3 loop reads CASSPGSGTGAVTDTQYF. CDR3 bases: TGTGCCAGCAGCCCGGGGTCGGGGACAGGGGCCGTCACAGATACGCAGTATTTT.

This clone was counted many times. The chain joins TRBV3-1 (or the pseudogene TRBV3-2) to TRBJ1-3, with a tentative D call TRBD1 (5 bases). The germline CDR1 and CDR2 sequences are LGHDT and YNNKEL (reference sequence). The CDR3 totals 16 residues. V shed 1 base and J shed 4 bases, with 14 bases lying between them. The CDR3 nucleotides read TGTGCCAGCAGCCAAGGAAGGGGAGGTAACGGAAACACCATATATTTT. Residues: CASSQGRGGNGNTIYF.

This chain uses TRBV28 with TRBJ1-1; D uncertain. Germline lookup yields CDR1 MDHEN and CDR2 SYDVKM. The V and J ends lost 9 bases and 7 bases respectively, with 18 bases between them. The CDR3 consists of 13 residues. The CDR3 sequence is CASRTLSSFEAFF. The CDR3 DNA sequence: TGTGCCAGTAGAACACTGTCTAGTTTTGAAGCTTTCTTT.

The chain employs TRBV19 and TRBJ1-6, with D maybe TRBD1 (6 bases). Trimming cost V 6 bases and J 0 bases, with 18 bases left between them. The germline CDR1 and CDR2 sequences are LNHDA and SQIVND (reference sequence). The CDR3 is 18 residues long. The CDR3 region is CASSTGQPRSSYNSPLHF. The CDR3 DNA sequence: TGTGCCAGTAGCACCGGACAGCCTCGGAGCTCCTATAATTCACCCCTCCACTTT.

The chain couples TRBV7-9 to TRBJ2-3; D is perhaps TRBD1 (5 bases). Germline V gives CDR1 SEHNR, CDR2 FQNEAQ (reference sequence). This CDR3 region has 17 residues. V dropped 6 bases and J dropped 0 bases, with 19 bases sitting between them. The CDR3 bases are TGTGCCAGCAGAGCCAGTTGGCAGGGCACAAGCACAGATACGCAGTATTTT. This codes for CASRASWQGTSTDTQYF.

The CDR3 spells CASSARAQTRSGQGPGGYTF. CDR3 sequence (DNA): TGTGCCAGCAGCGCGCGAGCTCAGACACGAAGTGGACAGGGACCGGGAGGCTACACCTTC. The chain employs TRBV9 and TRBJ1-2, with TRBD1 matching over 8 bases. This CDR3 has 20 amino acids. Germline-derived CDR1 and CDR2 are SGDLS and YYNGEE. V gave up 3 bases and J gave up 8 bases; unmatched junction bases: 27. Based on the CDR3 plus reference TRBV9 and TRBJ1-2, the full variable domain is DSGVTQTPKHLITATGQRVTLRCSPRSGDLSVYWYQQSLDQGLQFLIQYYNGEERAKGNILERFSAQQFPDLHSELNLSSLELGDSALYFCASSARAQTRSGQGPGGYTFGSGTRLTVV.

The chain has TRBV6-1 and TRBJ1-6; a possible D gene is TRBD1 (6 bases). This CDR3 has 17 residues. Germline V gene sequence: CDR1 MNHNS, CDR2 SASEGT. Between the trimmed V and J ends, which lost 6 bases and 2 bases, there was a span of 17 bases. The DNA of the CDR3 is TGTGCCAGCAGAGAATATCCGCAGGGGACCTATAATTCACCCCTCCACTTT. This sequence encodes CASREYPQGTYNSPLHF.

V gene TRBV6-5 combines with J gene TRBJ1-6; the D is unclear. CDR3 length: 15 amino acids. Germline CDR1 MNHEY, CDR2 SVGAGI. Trimming left V 8 bases short and J 0 bases short, with 11 bases between. The CDR3 sequence: CASSTYDSYNSPLHF. DNA of the CDR3: TGTGCCAGCTCCACCTACGACTCCTATAATTCACCCCTCCACTTT.

The rearrangement links TRBV7-6 to TRBJ2-5; weak D call: TRBD1 (5 bases). CDR3 length: 15 residues. Trimming removed 5 bases from V and 5 bases from J, with 18 bases in between. The germline CDR1 and CDR2 sequences are SGHVS and FNYEAQ. The CDR3 sequence is CASSTYDSLGETQYF. The CDR3 DNA sequence: TGTGCCAGCAGCACCTACGACAGCCTTGGGGAGACCCAGTACTTC.

This clone was seen just once. The gene calls are TRBV3-1 (or the pseudogene TRBV3-2) and TRBJ1-2; tentatively, D is TRBD1 (6 bases). The CDR3 consists of 16 residues. Germline V gives CDR1 LGHDT, CDR2 YNNKEL (reference sequence). The V gene lost 0 bases and the J gene lost 5 bases, with 16 bases spanning the gap. In DNA, the CDR3 is TGTGCCAGCAGCCAAGATCTGGCAGGGGCAGGGTATGGCTACACCTTC. It translates to CASSQDLAGAGYGYTF.

This clone showed up just a few times. V is TRBV12-3 or TRBV12-4 and J is TRBJ1-5; possibly TRBD1 for D (5 bases). The CDR3 is 13 residues long. Trimming left V 6 bases short and J 3 bases short, with 9 bases between. CDR3: CASRRDYNQPQHF. In DNA form, the CDR3 reads TGTGCCAGCAGGAGGGACTACAATCAGCCCCAGCATTTT.

The chain is built from TRBV25-1 and TRBJ2-7; 9 bases are shared with TRBD1. This CDR3 has 13 amino acids. J was trimmed by 6 bases and V by 4 bases; bases with no gene match: 4. Germline CDR1 reads MGHDK; CDR2 reads SYGVNS. Written as DNA, the CDR3 is TGTGCCAGCAGTGTGACAGGGGGTGTCGAGCAGTACTTC. This translates into CASSVTGGVEQYF.

The genes are TRBV27 and TRBJ2-7; 8 bases match TRBD1. The CDR3 is 14 amino acids. Germline CDR1 is MNHEY and CDR2 is SMNVEV (reference sequence). V shed 4 bases, J shed 3 bases, and the junction held 5 bases outside the gene matches. The CDR3 loop is CASSYRDRYYEQYF. CDR3 in DNA: TGTGCCAGCAGTTACCGGGACAGGTACTACGAGCAGTACTTC.

CDR3 in amino acids: CAVAGPSNYGYTF. For the CDR3, the DNA is TGTGCCGTCGCGGGTCCCTCTAACTATGGCTACACCTTC. The V gene is TRBV30, the J gene TRBJ1-2; no clear D. CDR3 size: 13 residues. The germline gives CDR1 GTSNPN, CDR2 SVGIG (reference sequence). With 8 bases removed from V and 0 bases from J, the gap between germline ends came to 13 bases.

This clone was detected only once. This chain joins TRBV19 and TRBJ1-5; D is undetermined. V gave up 6 bases and J gave up 0 bases, with 15 bases separating them. The germline V gene encodes CDR1 LNHDA and CDR2 SQIVND (reference sequence). There are 16 residues in the CDR3. The CDR3 here is CASRSRVRFSNQPQHF. For the CDR3, the DNA is TGTGCCAGTAGATCGAGGGTCAGATTTAGCAATCAGCCCCAGCATTTT.

This clone was counted once. The chain uses TRBV7-3 and TRBJ1-2; TRBD1 matches 7 bases. V shed 5 bases, J shed 3 bases, and the junction held 6 bases outside the gene matches. Germline values: CDR1 SGHTA, CDR2 FQGTGA. CDR3 length equals 14 residues. CDR3 residues: CASSAGQLDYGYTF. The CDR3 region has the DNA TGTGCCAGCAGCGCGGGACAGCTAGACTATGGCTACACCTTC.

This chain connects TRBV11-2 to TRBJ1-2; the D is unclear. V dropped 0 bases and J dropped 4 bases, with 12 bases sitting between them. The CDR3 has 15 amino acids. Germline CDR1 SGHAT, CDR2 FQNNGV. The CDR3 DNA sequence: TGTGCCAGCAGCTTAGATCGGCAGGCGGGCTATGGCTACACCTTC. Protein sequence: CASSLDRQAGYGYTF.

The rearrangement links TRBV5-1 to TRBJ2-2, with a tentative D call TRBD1 (6 bases). Trimming stripped 4 bases from V and 1 base from J, with 11 bases between. The CDR3 runs to 15 residues. CDR1 is SGHRS and CDR2 is YFSETQ in the germline V gene. CDR3 sequence reads: CASSIGQQNTGELFF. DNA of the CDR3: TGCGCCAGCAGCATCGGACAGCAGAACACCGGGGAGCTGTTTTTT.

The rearrangement links TRBV2 to TRBJ2-1, with D possibly TRBD1 on 5 matching bases. V was trimmed by 8 bases and J by 4 bases, leaving 12 bases between them. Germline values: CDR1 SNHLY, CDR2 FYNNEI. The CDR3 length is 13 residues. The CDR3 DNA follows: TGTGCCAGCGGCAGGGAAACTTACAATGAGCAGTTCTTC. Protein: CASGRETYNEQFF.

The rearrangement links TRBV19 to TRBJ1-1; D ambiguous. The CDR3 runs to 13 residues. Trimming stripped 2 bases from V and 4 bases from J, with 8 bases between. Looked up from germline, CDR1 is LNHDA and CDR2 is SQIVND (reference sequence). CDR3 loop: CASSILGSTEAFF. The CDR3 DNA reads TGTGCCAGTAGTATACTGGGGAGCACTGAAGCTTTCTTT.

V is TRBV3-1 (or the pseudogene TRBV3-2) and J is TRBJ2-5; unclear D gene. Germline values: CDR1 LGHDT, CDR2 YNNKEL (reference sequence). V was pared by 4 bases and J by 1 base, with 13 bases between. The length of the CDR3 is 15 residues. Here the CDR3 DNA reads TGTGCCAGCAGCCCCACCCTAGGTACCCAAGAGACCCAGTACTTC. Amino acid sequence: CASSPTLGTQETQYF.

This chain uses TRBV4-1 with TRBJ2-3; TRBD2 agrees at 8 bases. Trimming at V came to 0 bases and at J to 1 base, leaving 6 bases not matched to a gene. Per germline, CDR1 MGHRA and CDR2 YSYEKL. This CDR3 spans 17 amino acids. Written as DNA, the CDR3 is TGCGCCAGCAGCCAAGACCTTTTTAGCGGGGGCACAGATACGCAGTATTTT. It translates to CASSQDLFSGGTDTQYF.

V usage is TRBV9 and J usage is TRBJ2-2; D might be TRBD2 (5 bases). The CDR3 totals 14 residues. The germline V and J ends were trimmed by 0 bases and 5 bases, with 8 bases remaining between them. The germline V gene encodes CDR1 SGDLS and CDR2 YYNGEE. In DNA, the CDR3 is TGTGCCAGCAGCGTAGGAGGGTGGACCGGGGAGCTGTTTTTT. Translated, it gives CASSVGGWTGELFF.

The chain links TRBV30 to TRBJ1-2; perhaps TRBD1 as D (6 bases). The CDR3 totals 16 residues. The germline gives CDR1 GTSNPN, CDR2 SVGIG (reference sequence). Deletions cut 3 bases from V and 3 bases from J, with 20 bases between. The CDR3: CAWRESPLGQYYGYTF. CDR3 nucleotides: TGTGCCTGGAGAGAGAGCCCCCTCGGACAGTACTATGGCTACACCTTC.

The rearrangement links TRBV7-7 to TRBJ2-5; TRBD1 matches 7 bases. The CDR3 spans 15 residues. Looked up from germline, CDR1 is SSHAT and CDR2 is FNYEAQ (reference sequence). V lost 1 base to trimming and J lost 5 bases; unmatched junction nucleotides: 7. For the CDR3, the DNA is TGTGCCAGCAGCTTAGGGGGACAGCCTTCTGAGACCCAGTACTTC. Protein product: CASSLGGQPSETQYF.